The sample holds one count of the clone carrying this T cell receptor (beta chain). The target antigen is unknown. Repeated repertoire sampling spanned the course of chemoradiotherapy. Clones were read by immunoSEQ multiplex PCR, and TCRdb kept only the in-frame ones, dropping some. The sample yields about 22,000 clones, roughly 66% seen once. The entry originates in a study of chemoradiotherapy in HPV16-positive cancers. Background on the study: Candidate HPV-specific clones and shared TCR motifs came from a couple of HPV16-positive patients. Study results and limitations: Candidate HPV-specific clones and E7-related TCR motifs grew in tumor during treatment. In HPV16-positive patients, HPV-responsive T-cell expansion tracked better recurrence-free survival.

Sample collection was performed from a patient who underwent chemoradiotherapy. The TCR comes from a human donor with HPV-associated anogenital cancer.

In DNA, the CDR3 is TGCGCCAGCAGCCAAGAACTTCGTAATGAGCAGTTCTTC. Translated: CASSQELRNEQFF. The chain carries TRBV4-3 and TRBJ2-1; D is uncertain. CDR1 is LGHNA, CDR2 YSLEER, per germline. V was clipped by 0 bases and J by 7 bases, with 7 bases between them. The CDR3 contains 13 residues.